The 28 T cell receptor beta chains listed next were all sequenced from one sample in a study of technical replicates of blood from a handful of donors. Profiling relied on immunoSEQ multiplex PCR, and the TCRdb table lists in-frame clones only, not all of them. The profile shows more than 65,000 clones, approximately 93% of them singletons. The material sequenced was T cells isolated from PBMCs. These TCRs come from a human donor in good health.

The J gene is TRBJ2-4, the V gene TRBV6-5, with unresolved D. Per the germline V gene, CDR1 is MNHEY and CDR2 is SVGAGI. The V end was cut by 5 bases, the J end by 0 bases, with 8 bases between. The length of the CDR3 is 14 residues. In nucleotides, the CDR3 is TGTGCCAGCAGTGTTAGTTTAGCCAAAAACATTCAGTACTTC. Translating gives CASSVSLAKNIQYF.

This clone was seen just once. The chain joins TRBV9 to TRBJ1-4; TRBD1 might be the D (5 bases). The ends were cut back, 0 bases at V and 4 bases at J, with 13 bases in the middle. CDR1 and CDR2 from the germline V gene are SGDLS and YYNGEE. The CDR3 is 16 residues long. CDR3 bases: TGTGCCAGCAGCGTAGCCTCAGGGATTCATAATGAAAAACTGTTTTTT. Its translation is CASSVASGIHNEKLFF.

V usage is TRBV4-1 and J usage is TRBJ2-7, with D perhaps TRBD2 (5 bases). Between the trimmed V and J ends, which lost 4 bases and 2 bases, there was a span of 9 bases. Germline assignment: CDR1 MGHRA and CDR2 YSYEKL. CDR3 size: 13 residues. CDR3 DNA: TGCGCCAGCAGCCGGAGGATCACCTACGAGCAGTACTTC. This sequence encodes CASSRRITYEQYF.

This clone appeared a single time. This chain joins TRBV5-1 and TRBJ2-5; 8 positions match TRBD1. The junction had 2 bases not matched to a gene; V was cut back by 1 base and J by 0 bases. Looked up from germline, CDR1 is SGHRS and CDR2 is YFSETQ. CDR3 length equals 15 residues. The CDR3 coding sequence is TGCGCCAGCAGCTTGCAGGGGGCGTACCAAGAGACCCAGTACTTC. Its translation is CASSLQGAYQETQYF.

The J gene is TRBJ1-3, the V gene TRBV18; TRBD1 matches at 7 bases. The CDR3 covers 15 residues. CDR1 is KGHSH and CDR2 is LQKENI in the germline V gene. Trimming cost V 4 bases and J 0 bases; bases outside gene matches: 3. The DNA of the CDR3 is TGTGCCAGCTCACGGGGGACAGCCTCTGGAAACACCATATATTTT. This translates into CASSRGTASGNTIYF.

The chain links TRBV28 to TRBJ1-3; D call uncertain. The CDR3 covers 16 residues. Germline CDR1 MDHEN, CDR2 SYDVKM. The V end lost 7 bases, the J end lost 4 bases, and 20 bases lay between the germline ends. CDR3: CASTPLEAAYGNTIYF. Written as DNA, the CDR3 is TGTGCCAGCACCCCCCTCGAGGCGGCCTACGGAAACACCATATATTTT.

The chain uses TRBV30 and TRBJ1-5; D remains ambiguous. Germline CDR1 is GTSNPN and CDR2 is SVGIG (reference sequence). Trimming took 0 bases from V and 5 from J, leaving 11 bases between them. The length of the CDR3 is 14 residues. The CDR3 region has the DNA TGTGCCTGGAGTGTACTGTACGGGGATCAGCCCCAGCATTTT. Translated: CAWSVLYGDQPQHF.

J is TRBJ1-1 and V is TRBV19; 7 bases align to TRBD1. The CDR3 is made up of 14 amino acids. The V segment lost 3 bases and the J segment 3 bases; nucleotides outside the gene matches: 4. Germline V lookup: CDR1 LNHDA, CDR2 SQIVND (reference sequence). The CDR3 coding sequence is TGTGCCAGTAGTATTGAGGGGGCGGACACTGAAGCTTTCTTT. It is translated as CASSIEGADTEAFF. The full variable domain, with the rest looked up from reference TRBV19 and TRBJ1-1, is DGGITQSPKYLFRKEGQNVTLSCEQNLNHDAMYWYRQDPGQGLRLIYYSQIVNDFQKGDIAEGYSVSREKKESFPLTVTSAQKNPTAFYLCASSIEGADTEAFFGQGTRLTVV.

The chain combines TRBV7-3 with TRBJ1-2; 9 bases agree with TRBD1. Unmatched junction bases numbered 4, after V lost 5 bases and J lost 6 bases. The CDR3 spans 13 residues. Germline assignment: CDR1 SGHTA and CDR2 FQGTGA. CDR3 sequence: CASSPGTGNGYTF. CDR3 bases: TGTGCCAGCAGCCCCGGGACAGGGAATGGCTACACCTTC.

Here the CDR3 reads CASSEVHRTDQFF. The CDR3 DNA follows: TGTGCCAGCAGTGAAGTACACAGGACAGATCAGTTCTTC. The V gene is TRBV6-1, the J gene TRBJ2-1, with a possible D match to TRBD1 (6 bases). The CDR3 runs to 13 residues. The V and J ends lost 1 base and 13 bases respectively, with 14 bases between them. Germline V lookup: CDR1 MNHNS, CDR2 SASEGT.

The chain couples TRBV10-3 to TRBJ2-7, with 10 bases fitting TRBD2. Looked up from germline, CDR1 is ENHRY and CDR2 is SYGVKD. The CDR3 runs to 16 residues. The trim removed 2 bases at V and 3 bases at J, leaving 7 bases unmatched. The CDR3 is CAISEGLAGVGYEQYF. DNA for the CDR3: TGTGCCATCAGTGAGGGTCTAGCGGGAGTGGGCTACGAGCAGTACTTC.

The chain recombines TRBV6-4 with TRBJ2-2, with TRBD2 matching 8 bases. This CDR3 region has 14 residues. The junction had 1 base not matched to a gene; V was cut back by 6 bases and J by 1 base. The germline V gene has CDR1 MRHNA and CDR2 SNTAGT. The CDR3 nucleotides read TGTGCCAGCAGCGCGGGAGGGAACACCGGGGAGCTGTTTTTT. This gives the protein CASSAGGNTGELFF.

The chain uses TRBV29-1 and TRBJ1-1; 7 bases match TRBD1. Trimming at V came to 7 bases and at J to 0 bases, leaving 8 bases not matched to a gene. The germline V gene encodes CDR1 SQVTM and CDR2 ANQGSEA. CDR3 size: 14 residues. The CDR3 loop is CSGRDSFMNTEAFF. The CDR3 region has the DNA TGCAGCGGCCGGGACAGTTTCATGAACACTGAAGCTTTCTTT. Full variable domain (rest looked up from reference TRBV29-1 and TRBJ1-1): SAVISQKPSRDICQRGTSLTIQCQVDSQVTMMFWYRQQPGQSLTLIATANQGSEATYESGFVIDKFPISRPNLTFSTLTVSNMSPEDSSIYLCSGRDSFMNTEAFFGQGTRLTVV.

J is TRBJ2-1 and V is TRBV6-4, with 10 bases lining up with TRBD1. The germline V gene encodes CDR1 MRHNA and CDR2 SNTAGT. This CDR3 is 15 amino acids long. The junction had 7 bases not matched to a gene; V was cut back by 0 bases and J by 11 bases. The CDR3 nucleotides are TGTGCCAGCAGTGACTCGATAGGGACAGGGGTAAAGCAGTTCTTC. The encoded protein is CASSDSIGTGVKQFF.

V gene TRBV7-2 combines with J gene TRBJ1-2, with 8 bases identical to TRBD1. Unmatched junction bases numbered 2, after V lost 1 base and J lost 7 bases. Germline V CDR1 and CDR2: SGHTA, FQGNSA. CDR3 length: 13 residues. In DNA form, the CDR3 reads TGTGCCAGCAGCTTAGGGACAGGGAGTGGCTACACCTTC. Translation gives CASSLGTGSGYTF.

The genes are TRBV6-5 and TRBJ1-1, with D tentatively TRBD1 (5 bases). Trimming left V 2 bases short and J 5 bases short, with 15 bases between. This CDR3 region has 15 residues. From germline, CDR1 is MNHEY and CDR2 SVGAGI. The CDR3 DNA reads as TGTGCCAGCAGTTACACCCAGGGATTGAGGACTGAAGCTTTCTTT. This encodes CASSYTQGLRTEAFF.

This sequence joins TRBV7-9 and TRBJ1-4; unclear D gene. V lost 1 base and J 8 bases, leaving 8 bases between the germline ends. The V gene's germline CDR1 is SEHNR and CDR2 FQNEAQ (reference sequence). This CDR3 spans 13 amino acids. CDR3 DNA: TGTGCCAGCAGCTTAGGAGGAATCGAAAAACTGTTTTTT. Translated, it gives CASSLGGIEKLFF.

The chain links TRBV5-1 to TRBJ2-7; 11 positions agree with TRBD2. The CDR3 sequence is 16 residues long. The V gene end was trimmed by 4 bases and the J gene end by 0 bases; junction bases not matched to a gene: 6. Germline V CDR1 and CDR2: SGHRS, YFSETQ. DNA of the CDR3: TGCGCCAGCAGCCCCCCTACTAGCGGGAGCTCCTACGAGCAGTACTTC. Its protein is CASSPPTSGSSYEQYF.

In DNA form, the CDR3 reads TGCAGCGTTGAAGCTAATACCGGACAGGGCTATGGCTACACCTTC. Its translation is CSVEANTGQGYGYTF. The rearrangement links TRBV29-1 to TRBJ1-2, with 8 nucleotides matching TRBD1. The CDR3 length is 15 residues. Looked up from germline, CDR1 is SQVTM and CDR2 is ANQGSEA. After removal of 1 base from V and 4 bases from J, the junction contained 8 bases not matched to a gene.

V is TRBV11-3 and J is TRBJ2-6; 11 bases are a match to TRBD1. This CDR3 comprises 17 residues. Germline CDR1 and CDR2: SGHNT and YENEEA. V lost 4 bases to trimming and J lost 0 bases; unmatched junction nucleotides: 2. The CDR3 loop reads CASSSGTGGSGANVLTF. The CDR3 DNA reads as TGTGCCAGCAGCTCCGGGACAGGGGGCTCTGGGGCCAACGTCCTGACTTTC.

The chain couples TRBV5-5 to TRBJ1-1; 8 nucleotides agree with TRBD1. This CDR3 contains 15 residues. Germline V CDR1 and CDR2: SGHKS, YYEKEE (reference sequence). V lost 3 bases, J lost 1 base, and 5 bases stayed unmatched. This CDR3 reads CASSSRTGRNTEAFF. CDR3 DNA sequence: TGTGCCAGCAGCTCCAGGACAGGGAGGAACACTGAAGCTTTCTTT.

This chain joins TRBV29-1 and TRBJ1-5, with TRBD1 matching 9 bases. The CDR3 spans 13 residues. V lost 4 bases to trimming and J lost 5 bases; unmatched junction nucleotides: 3. Germline CDR1 and CDR2: SQVTM and ANQGSEA. The CDR3 DNA reads TGCAGCGTTGTGGACAGGGGAGATCAGCCCCAGCATTTT. Protein: CSVVDRGDQPQHF.

The chain joins TRBV6-1 to TRBJ2-1; 13 nucleotides match TRBD2. V lost 4 bases to trimming and J lost 4 bases; unmatched junction nucleotides: 4. Per germline, CDR1 MNHNS and CDR2 SASEGT. CDR3 length: 16 residues. CDR3 nucleotide sequence: TGTGCCAGCAGTGGACTAGCGGGAGGATATTACAATGAGCAGTTCTTC. This sequence encodes CASSGLAGGYYNEQFF.

The gene calls are TRBV27 and TRBJ2-5; no reliable D call. Germline CDR1 reads MNHEY; CDR2 reads SMNVEV (reference sequence). V was trimmed by 6 bases and J by 0 bases, leaving 14 bases between them. The CDR3 spans 15 residues. The CDR3 sequence: CASSITHGYQETQYF. In DNA, the CDR3 is TGTGCCAGCAGCATAACACACGGGTACCAAGAGACCCAGTACTTC.

The rearrangement links TRBV5-1 to TRBJ2-2; tentatively, D is TRBD2 (5 bases). This CDR3 contains 15 residues. V dropped 0 bases and J dropped 5 bases, with 11 bases sitting between them. Germline V gene lookup returns CDR1 SGHRS and CDR2 YFSETQ. The CDR3 region is CASSLEVRGTGELFF. The CDR3 nucleotides read TGCGCCAGCAGCTTGGAGGTTCGGGGAACCGGGGAGCTGTTTTTT.

V usage is TRBV5-1 and J usage is TRBJ2-3; D perhaps matches TRBD2 (5 bases). Germline V gives CDR1 SGHRS, CDR2 YFSETQ. V lost 1 base and J lost 3, with 12 bases in between. This CDR3 spans 15 amino acids. The CDR3: CASSLNGKVTDTQYF. The DNA for the CDR3 is TGCGCCAGCAGCTTGAACGGGAAAGTTACAGATACGCAGTATTTT.

The chain joins TRBV7-9 to TRBJ2-1, with D possibly matching TRBD2 (5 bases). The CDR3 consists of 14 residues. V was pared by 3 bases and J by 8 bases, with 14 bases between. Germline V gene lookup returns CDR1 SEHNR and CDR2 FQNEAQ (reference sequence). CDR3 in DNA: TGTGCCAGCAGCTTCCTCGGGATGATGTATGAGCAGTTCTTC. Translation: CASSFLGMMYEQFF. The complete variable domain, with remaining parts taken from reference TRBV7-9 and TRBJ2-1, reads DTGVSQNPRHKITKRGQNVTFRCDPISEHNRLYWYRQTLGQGPEFLTYFQNEAQLEKSRLLSDRFSAERPKGSFSTLEIQRTEQGDSAMYLCASSFLGMMYEQFFGPGTRLTVL.

The CDR3, as DNA: TGTGCCAGCAGCTTTAGCGGGAGCACAGATACGCAGTATTTT. This translates into CASSFSGSTDTQYF. The chain carries TRBV9 and TRBJ2-3; 7 bases align to TRBD2. This CDR3 is 14 amino acids long. Trimming cost V 4 bases and J 0 bases; bases outside gene matches: 2. Germline CDR1 SGDLS, CDR2 YYNGEE.